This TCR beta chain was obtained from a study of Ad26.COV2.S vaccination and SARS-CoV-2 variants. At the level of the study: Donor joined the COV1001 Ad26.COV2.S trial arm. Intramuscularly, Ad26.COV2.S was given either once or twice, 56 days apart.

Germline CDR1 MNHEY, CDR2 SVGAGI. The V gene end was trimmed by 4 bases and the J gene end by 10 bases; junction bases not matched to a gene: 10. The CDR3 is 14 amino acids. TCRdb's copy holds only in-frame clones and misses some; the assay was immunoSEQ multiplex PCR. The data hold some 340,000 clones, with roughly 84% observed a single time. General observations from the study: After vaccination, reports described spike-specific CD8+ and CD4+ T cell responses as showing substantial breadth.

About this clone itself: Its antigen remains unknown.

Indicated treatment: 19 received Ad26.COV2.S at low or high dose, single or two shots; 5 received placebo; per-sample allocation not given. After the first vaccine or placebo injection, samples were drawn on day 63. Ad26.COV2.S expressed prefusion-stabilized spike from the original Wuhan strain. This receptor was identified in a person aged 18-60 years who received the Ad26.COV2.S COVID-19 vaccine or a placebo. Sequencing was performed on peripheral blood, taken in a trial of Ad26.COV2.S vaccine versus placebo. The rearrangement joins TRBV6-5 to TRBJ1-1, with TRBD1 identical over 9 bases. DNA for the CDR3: TGTGCCAGCAGTTCCGGGACAGGGACGCGAGGAGCTTTCTTT. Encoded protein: CASSSGTGTRGAFF.